The 29 T cell receptor beta chains in this list originate from one sample, sequenced in a study of Ad26.COV2.S vaccination and SARS-CoV-2 variants. Treatment in this sample: around 19 received Ad26.COV2.S at low or high dose, single or two shots; about 5 received placebo; per-sample allocation not given. Sampling was performed 63 days after the first vaccine or placebo injection. TCRdb's copy holds only in-frame clones and misses some; the assay was immunoSEQ multiplex PCR. There are about 680,000 clones in the sample; around 90% occur only once, and about 1.5% lies in the top ten. Sequencing was performed on peripheral blood, taken in a trial of Ad26.COV2.S vaccine versus placebo. These receptors came from a person aged 18-60 years who received the Ad26.COV2.S COVID-19 vaccine or a placebo.

This clone occurred once. The chain links TRBV30 to TRBJ1-4; 10 bases map to TRBD1. The CDR3 extends over 17 amino acids. From germline, CDR1 is GTSNPN and CDR2 SVGIG (reference sequence). Trimming took 1 base from V and 0 from J; bases not matched to a gene: 5. CDR3 sequence: CAWSGGDRGATNEKLFF. In DNA, the CDR3 is TGTGCCTGGAGTGGTGGGGACAGGGGTGCAACTAATGAAAAACTGTTTTTT.

The V and J genes are TRBV5-1 and TRBJ1-1; no definite D call. Germline V gives CDR1 SGHRS, CDR2 YFSETQ. V was cut by 2 bases and J by 0 bases, with 8 bases left in between. The CDR3 sequence is 14 residues long. The CDR3 here is CASSLGNMNTEAFF. As DNA, the CDR3 is TGCGCCAGCAGCTTAGGGAACATGAACACTGAAGCTTTCTTT.

The chain is built from TRBV11-2 and TRBJ2-3, with 8 bases matching TRBD1. CDR1 is SGHAT and CDR2 is FQNNGV in the germline V gene. After removal of 4 bases from V and 5 bases from J, the junction contained 5 bases not matched to a gene. The length of the CDR3 is 14 residues. The CDR3 reads CASSSGQAKDTQYF. The CDR3 region has the DNA TGTGCCAGCAGCTCGGGACAGGCTAAAGATACGCAGTATTTT. The full variable domain, completed using reference TRBV11-2 and TRBJ2-3, is EAGVAQSPRYKIIEKRQSVAFWCNPISGHATLYWYQQILGQGPKLLIQFQNNGVVDDSQLPKDRFSAERLKGVDSTLKIQPAKLEDSAVYLCASSSGQAKDTQYFGPGTRLTVL.

This clone was recorded only once. The rearrangement joins TRBV7-9 to TRBJ2-7; 8 bases fit TRBD2. This CDR3 is 14 amino acids long. Trimming cost V 4 bases and J 0 bases; bases outside gene matches: 2. Looked up from germline, CDR1 is SEHNR and CDR2 is FQNEAQ (reference sequence). The CDR3 here is CASSSGTSSYEQYF. For the CDR3, the DNA is TGTGCCAGCAGCTCCGGGACTAGCTCCTACGAGCAGTACTTC.

The count of this clone is one. Other DNA sequences in this sample translate to the same CDR3. J is TRBJ2-7 and V is TRBV27, with TRBD1 matching 10 bases. The CDR3 has 13 amino acids. CDR1 and CDR2 from the germline V gene are MNHEY and SMNVEV (reference sequence). The ends lost 5 bases at V and 4 bases at J; junction bases unmatched: 2. CDR3 residues: CASSPGQGYEQYF. CDR3 coding DNA: TGTGCCAGCAGTCCGGGACAGGGGTACGAGCAGTACTTC.

The rearrangement links TRBV7-2 to TRBJ2-2; D assignment may be TRBD1 or TRBD2 (5 bases each). The CDR3 is 18 residues long. Trimming took off 4 bases at V and 0 bases at J, with 18 bases between the two ends. Germline V gives CDR1 SGHTA, CDR2 FQGNSA. The CDR3 loop is CASSSPRGTTPNTGELFF. Here the CDR3 DNA reads TGTGCCAGCAGCTCACCGAGGGGCACCACCCCGAACACCGGGGAGCTGTTTTTT.

As for this clone: The germline gene is not matched at one end of the junction; a read error may be the cause. V usage is TRBV10-1 and J usage is TRBJ2-2; D unclear. This CDR3 comprises 12 residues. Germline assignment: CDR1 WNHNN and CDR2 SYGVQD (reference sequence). The CDR3 protein is CTSSGLTGELFF. CDR3 coding DNA: TGCACCAGCTCTGGCCTCACCGGGGAGCTGTTTTTT.

This clone turned up a few times. The V and J genes are TRBV7-2 and TRBJ1-1; D remains unclear. Trimming removed 7 bases at V and 1 base at J, with 10 bases between. CDR3 length: 13 residues. Per germline, CDR1 SGHTA and CDR2 FQGNSA. The CDR3 protein is CASKGYANTEAFF. The CDR3 coding sequence is TGTGCCAGCAAAGGTTACGCGAACACTGAAGCTTTCTTT.

The CDR3 coding sequence is TGTGCCAGCAGCCGTGACGGATCCTACAATGAGCAGTTCTTC. As protein: CASSRDGSYNEQFF. The chain is built from TRBV6-5 and TRBJ2-1; D gene unclear. This CDR3 spans 14 amino acids. V lost 6 bases and J lost 1, with 10 bases in between. The germline V gene has CDR1 MNHEY and CDR2 SVGAGI.

This chain links TRBV5-1 with TRBJ1-5; 10 bases map to TRBD1. V shed 4 bases, J shed 7 bases, and the junction held 8 bases outside the gene matches. Germline loops: CDR1 SGHRS, CDR2 YFSETQ. The CDR3 is 15 residues long. The CDR3 DNA follows: TGCGCCAGCAGCCTGACAGGGGGCGCGAGGCAGCCCCAGCATTTT. Its protein product is CASSLTGGARQPQHF.

The gene calls are TRBV5-1 and TRBJ2-3; D might be TRBD1 (5 bases). V shed 6 bases and J shed 2 bases, with 16 bases lying between them. Germline-derived CDR1 and CDR2 are SGHRS and YFSETQ. The CDR3 is made up of 15 amino acids. The CDR3, as DNA: TGCGCCAGCAAAGGGGAATCGCGGAACACAGATACGCAGTATTTT. Its protein product is CASKGESRNTDTQYF.

This sequence joins TRBV29-1 and TRBJ2-7, with D unclear. Germline V CDR1 and CDR2: SQVTM, ANQGSEA. CDR3 size: 14 residues. Trimming shortened V by 7 bases and J by 0 bases, and 16 bases separated the two germline ends. This CDR3 reads CSASTEAYSYEQYF. DNA of the CDR3: TGCAGCGCTTCAACCGAGGCCTACTCCTACGAGCAGTACTTC.

This chain joins TRBV10-2 and TRBJ2-7, with TRBD2 matching 10 bases. This CDR3 contains 21 residues. Trimming cost V 1 base and J 4 bases; bases outside gene matches: 22. Germline CDR1 reads WSHSY; CDR2 reads SAAADI. Here the CDR3 DNA reads TGCGCCAGCAGTGAGTACACGTGGACTAGCGGAATGTTAACCCACCGGTACGAGCAGTACTTC. Residues: CASSEYTWTSGMLTHRYEQYF.

The rearrangement uses TRBV19 and TRBJ1-3; no clear D. From germline, CDR1 is LNHDA and CDR2 SQIVND (reference sequence). The CDR3 is 15 amino acids. V gave up 4 bases and J gave up 4 bases, with 14 bases separating them. CDR3 bases: TGTGCCAGTAGTACGCCCTTCGGTAACGGAAACACCATATATTTT. It yields the protein CASSTPFGNGNTIYF. Combining the CDR3 with reference TRBV19 and TRBJ1-3 gives the whole variable domain DGGITQSPKYLFRKEGQNVTLSCEQNLNHDAMYWYRQDPGQGLRLIYYSQIVNDFQKGDIAEGYSVSREKKESFPLTVTSAQKNPTAFYLCASSTPFGNGNTIYFGEGSWLTVV.

This clone has more than one count but fewer than ten. The V call is TRBV30, the J call TRBJ1-3, with unresolved D. From germline, CDR1 is GTSNPN and CDR2 SVGIG (reference sequence). This CDR3 comprises 12 residues. The V and J ends lost 2 bases and 0 bases respectively, with 2 bases between them. The CDR3 spells CAWSISGNTIYF. CDR3 DNA sequence: TGTGCCTGGAGTATCTCTGGAAACACCATATATTTT.

The chain recombines TRBV9 with TRBJ1-1; no clear D. V was pared by 3 bases and J by 1 base, with 10 bases between. There are 14 residues in the CDR3. Germline assignment: CDR1 SGDLS and CDR2 YYNGEE. CDR3 sequence: CASSEYLQNTEAFF. For the CDR3, the DNA is TGTGCCAGCAGCGAGTACCTGCAGAACACTGAAGCTTTCTTT.

The V gene is TRBV11-3, the J gene TRBJ1-1; TRBD1 matches 10 bases. The V gene's germline CDR1 is SGHNT and CDR2 YENEEA. The CDR3 runs 13 residues. V lost 5 bases and J lost 6; bases outside the gene matches: 3. The CDR3 coding sequence is TGTGCCAGCAGCACCGGACAGGGGGCTGAAGCTTTCTTT. It yields the protein CASSTGQGAEAFF.

The rearrangement joins TRBV19 to TRBJ2-7; tentative D call: TRBD1 (5 bases). The CDR3 contains 14 residues. V gave up 5 bases and J gave up 0 bases, with 11 bases separating them. Germline V lookup: CDR1 LNHDA, CDR2 SQIVND (reference sequence). The CDR3 sequence is CASSAPGHSYEQYF. The CDR3 DNA reads TGTGCCAGTAGTGCCCCAGGGCACTCCTACGAGCAGTACTTC. The whole variable domain, filled in from reference TRBV19 and TRBJ2-7, reads DGGITQSPKYLFRKEGQNVTLSCEQNLNHDAMYWYRQDPGQGLRLIYYSQIVNDFQKGDIAEGYSVSREKKESFPLTVTSAQKNPTAFYLCASSAPGHSYEQYFGPGTRLTVT.

The chain combines TRBV6-7 with TRBJ2-4, with D uncertain. TRBV6-7 is assigned to the ORF class and has an uncertain function. V lost 7 bases to trimming and J lost 1 base, with 17 bases between them. This CDR3 is 16 amino acids long. The CDR3 region has the DNA TGTGCCAGCAAATATACGCTAGTGATGGCCAAAAACATTCAGTACTTC. It specifies CASKYTLVMAKNIQYF.

The chain combines TRBV20-1 with TRBJ1-1, with 9 bases aligning to TRBD1. CDR3 size: 11 residues. V trimming: 6 bases; J trimming: 14 bases; junction bases outside the gene matches: 10. Germline V gene sequence: CDR1 DFQATT, CDR2 SNEGSKA (reference sequence). In DNA form, the CDR3 reads TGCAGTGCAGGGACAGGGCGGGAGGAGTTCTTT. Translated, it gives CSAGTGREEFF.

V gene TRBV11-2 combines with J gene TRBJ2-2; 9 nucleotides align to TRBD1. This CDR3 has 13 amino acids. Germline lookup yields CDR1 SGHAT and CDR2 FQNNGV. V lost 5 bases, J lost 7 bases, and 2 bases stayed unmatched. The CDR3 DNA is TGTGCCAGCAGCCGGGACAGGGTCGGGGAGCTGTTTTTT. Translated, it gives CASSRDRVGELFF.

The V and J genes are TRBV4-1 and TRBJ2-3, with 10 bases aligning to TRBD2. V trimming: 1 base; J trimming: 6 bases; junction bases outside the gene matches: 10. This CDR3 comprises 17 residues. Germline V gives CDR1 MGHRA, CDR2 YSYEKL. In DNA, the CDR3 is TGCGCCAGCAGCCAAGGTTTAGCGGGGGGTTCAAGGGATACGCAGTATTTT. Its translation is CASSQGLAGGSRDTQYF.

The chain uses TRBV19 and TRBJ2-3; 8 nucleotides align to TRBD2. V shed 6 bases, J shed 5 bases, and the junction held 13 bases outside the gene matches. This CDR3 is 16 amino acids long. The germline gives CDR1 LNHDA, CDR2 SQIVND (reference sequence). This chain's CDR3 is CASRKGDHAGGDTQYF. For the CDR3, the DNA is TGTGCCAGTAGGAAGGGAGACCACGCGGGAGGAGATACGCAGTATTTT.

This clone was recorded once. V usage is TRBV9 and J usage is TRBJ2-2, with D uncertain. Between the trimmed V and J ends, which lost 3 bases and 4 bases, there was a span of 13 bases. CDR1 is SGDLS, CDR2 YYNGEE, per germline. The CDR3 is 15 amino acids. CDR3 loop: CASSAPGRSTGELFF. The CDR3 region has the DNA TGTGCCAGCAGCGCCCCTGGTCGGTCCACCGGGGAGCTGTTTTTT.

The table lists this clone with a few counts. The chain carries TRBV5-4 and TRBJ2-7; 9 nucleotides align to TRBD2. The CDR3 length is 15 residues. Germline values: CDR1 SGHNT, CDR2 YYREEE (reference sequence). Trimming removed 3 bases from V and 3 bases from J; junction bases left unmatched: 7. Here the CDR3 reads CASSSQREVVYEQYF. The CDR3 DNA is TGTGCCAGCAGCTCCCAGCGGGAGGTCGTCTACGAGCAGTACTTC.

This chain joins TRBV5-1 and TRBJ2-5; 11 bases map to TRBD2. The V and J ends lost 8 bases and 5 bases, in that order; junction bases with no gene match: 5. The CDR3 is made up of 13 amino acids. Germline values: CDR1 SGHRS, CDR2 YFSETQ. CDR3 in DNA: TGCGCCAGTACTAGCGGGGGAGGCGAGACCCAGTACTTC. It yields the protein CASTSGGGETQYF.

The chain recombines TRBV3-1 (or the pseudogene TRBV3-2) with TRBJ1-5; 7 bases are a match to TRBD1. Germline loops: CDR1 LGHDT, CDR2 YNNKEL (reference sequence). The V gene end was trimmed by 5 bases and the J gene end by 3 bases; junction bases not matched to a gene: 7. This CDR3 has 15 amino acids. This CDR3 is CASSYGQDYNQPQHF. In DNA form, the CDR3 reads TGTGCCAGCAGCTACGGACAGGACTACAATCAGCCCCAGCATTTT.

The sample holds one count of this clone. This chain connects TRBV6-5 to TRBJ1-4; D is ambiguous. The CDR3 extends over 14 amino acids. CDR1 is MNHEY, CDR2 SVGAGI, per germline. Between the trimmed V and J ends, which lost 5 bases and 10 bases, there was a span of 17 bases. The CDR3 bases are TGTGCCAGCAGTCCCGCCTCCGATAGAGGAAAACTGTTTTTT. It codes for CASSPASDRGKLFF.

This chain uses TRBV5-1 with TRBJ2-5, with a weak D call TRBD2 (7 bases). Germline V lookup: CDR1 SGHRS, CDR2 YFSETQ. This CDR3 is 14 amino acids long. V gave up 7 bases and J gave up 2 bases, with 15 bases separating them. The CDR3 DNA sequence: TGCGCCAGCGCCTCCGGGGGGCGGCAAGAGACCCAGTACTTC. Protein: CASASGGRQETQYF.